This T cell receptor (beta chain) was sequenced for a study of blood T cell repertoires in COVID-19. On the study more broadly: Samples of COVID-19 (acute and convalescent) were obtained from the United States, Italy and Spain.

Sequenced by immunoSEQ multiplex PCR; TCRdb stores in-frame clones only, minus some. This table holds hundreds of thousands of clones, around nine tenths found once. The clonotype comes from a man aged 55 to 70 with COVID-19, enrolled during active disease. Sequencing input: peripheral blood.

CDR3 nucleotides: TGCGCCAGCAGCTTAACGAACAGGGCGAACACTGAAGCTTTCTTT. It encodes CASSLTNRANTEAFF. The genes are TRBV5-1 and TRBJ1-1; a weak D match, TRBD1 (6 bases). The CDR3 length is 15 residues. The germline V gene encodes CDR1 SGHRS and CDR2 YFSETQ. The germline V and J ends were trimmed by 2 bases and 1 base, with 12 bases remaining between them.